A selection of T cell receptor beta chains follows, all from one sample in a study of blood T cell repertoires in COVID-19. This table comes from immunoSEQ multiplex PCR, and its TCRdb copy is limited to in-frame clones, with some not included. The data show roughly 200,000 clones, around 94% seen once. What was sequenced was peripheral blood. These receptors came from a man aged 25 to 40 with COVID-19, enrolled during active disease. The CDR3 runs from the conserved cysteine through the conserved F or W. A D gene is named only where the DNA matches it firmly. The listing skips clone size in some rows; elsewhere it reads once, few, many or a size class.

j_call,clone_size,d_call,v_call,cdr3_nt,cdr3_aa
TRBJ1-2,.,TRBD1,TRBV12-3/TRBV12-4,TGTGCCAGCGGACTAGGACAGGGACACGGCTACACCTTC,CASGLGQGHGYTF
TRBJ1-5,.,TRBD1,TRBV7-6,TGTGCCAGCAGCGCGGGACAGGGGAGCAATCAGCCCCAGCATTTT,CASSAGQGSNQPQHF
TRBJ2-5,.,.,TRBV5-1,TGCGCCAGCAGCCCGAATCGACAGGAAGAGACCCAGTACTTC,CASSPNRQEETQYF
TRBJ1-1,.,TRBD1,TRBV4-1,TGCGCCAGCAGCCAGACAGGGAAGATGAACACTGAAGCTTTCTTT,CASSQTGKMNTEAFF
TRBJ2-7,.,TRBD1,TRBV27,TGTGCCAGCAGTTTACTTAGGGGACAGGGCTCTTCCGAGCAGTACTTC,CASSLLRGQGSSEQYF
TRBJ2-1,.,.,TRBV21-1,TGTGCCAGCAGCAATGCGCGGGGGGGGTACTACAATGAGCAGTTCTTC,CASSNARGGYYNEQFF
TRBJ1-1,.,TRBD1,TRBV2,TGTGCCAGCAGTGAGCGACAGGGATACACTGAAGCTTTCTTT,CASSERQGYTEAFF
TRBJ2-3,.,TRBD1,TRBV2,TGTGCCAGCAACACAGGGGGTGATACGCAGTATTTT,CASNTGGDTQYF
TRBJ2-7,.,TRBD1,TRBV7-9,TGTGCCAGCAGCACCGGGACAGGGACAACCTACGAGCAGTACTTC,CASSTGTGTTYEQYF
TRBJ1-5,.,TRBD1,TRBV6-5,TGTGCCAGCGTTGGACAGGGAAATCAGCCCCAGCATTTT,CASVGQGNQPQHF
TRBJ2-1,.,.,TRBV6-5,TGTGCCAGCAGGTTACTAGCCTCAAGGGGAAATGAGCAGTTCTTC,CASRLLASRGNEQFF
TRBJ1-2,.,.,TRBV2,TGTGCCAGCAGTGAAGGGGAGGGCGGCTACACCTTC,CASSEGEGGYTF
TRBJ1-2,.,.,TRBV6-2/TRBV6-3,TGTGCCAGCAGTTACAGTGGGACACGCTATGGCTACACCTTC,CASSYSGTRYGYTF
TRBJ1-1,once,.,TRBV2,TGTGCCAGCAGTATTCAGGGGTTAAACACTGAAGCTTTCTTT,CASSIQGLNTEAFF
TRBJ1-2,.,TRBD1,TRBV6-2/TRBV6-3,TGTGCCAGCAGTTACGGAGGACAGGGCCAAGGCTACACCTTC,CASSYGGQGQGYTF
TRBJ2-7,.,.,TRBV21-1,TGTGCCAGCAGCAAAGGTCGGTCAGGGGGCGACGAGCAGTACTTC,CASSKGRSGGDEQYF
TRBJ2-5,.,TRBD2,TRBV5-6,TGTGCCAGCAGCCGGTCCGGGACTAGCCTGGAGACCCAGTACTTC,CASSRSGTSLETQYF
TRBJ1-4,.,.,TRBV6-1,TGTGCCAGCAGTGAAGGCGGCGAAAAACTGTTTTTT,CASSEGGEKLFF
TRBJ1-1,.,.,TRBV18,TGTGCCAGCTCAAGAGCGGGCAGTCTGAACACTGAAGCTTTCTTT,CASSRAGSLNTEAFF
TRBJ1-1,.,TRBD1,TRBV6-5,TGTGCCAGCTCCCCCTTAGGACAGGGATTTGCTGAAGCTTTCTTT,CASSPLGQGFAEAFF
TRBJ2-2,.,TRBD1,TRBV11-2,TGTGCCACCAGGGACAGGGGCCCCGGGGAGCTGTTTTTT,CATRDRGPGELFF
TRBJ1-5,.,.,TRBV10-3,TGTGCCATCAGTGCCGGTAGCAATCAGCCCCAGCATTTT,CAISAGSNQPQHF
TRBJ2-1,.,.,TRBV11-3,TGTGCCAGCAGCTTAGTTCCGTTTAGGGCGGGGGCGACCAATGAGCAGTTCTTC,CASSLVPFRAGATNEQFF
TRBJ2-5,.,.,TRBV3-1/TRBV3-2,TGTGCCAGCAGCCAGCCGGGACTTCAAGAGACCCAGTACTTC,CASSQPGLQETQYF
TRBJ1-6,.,.,TRBV4-1,TGCGCCAGCAGCCAAGAGTCGAGCCGGAATTCACCCCTCCACTTT,CASSQESSRNSPLHF
TRBJ1-5,.,TRBD1,TRBV19,TGTGCCAGTAGTACATTAACAGGGGGGTCTAGCAATCAGCCCCAGCATTTT,CASSTLTGGSSNQPQHF
TRBJ2-1,.,TRBD1,TRBV18,TGTGCCAGCTCACCATCAGGACAGGGCGCTACCTCCTACAATGAGCAGTTCTTC,CASSPSGQGATSYNEQFF
TRBJ2-4,.,TRBD1,TRBV5-1,TGCGCCAGCAGCTTGGAAGTGCAGGGGGCTTTCATCAAAAACATTCAGTACTTC,CASSLEVQGAFIKNIQYF
TRBJ1-1,.,TRBD1,TRBV7-9,TGTGCCAGCACCGTAACAGGGGGCCGAAACACTGAAGCTTTCTTT,CASTVTGGRNTEAFF
TRBJ1-6,.,TRBD1,TRBV7-9,TGTGCCAGCAGCTTAAGGCGGACAGGAACGATTACTGGTTCACCCCTCCACTTT,CASSLRRTGTITGSPLHF
TRBJ2-7,.,TRBD2,TRBV5-6,TGTGCCAGCAGCTCCCGGACTAGCGGCCTCTACGAGCAGTACTTC,CASSSRTSGLYEQYF